This passage covers 9 T cell receptor beta chains from one sample sequenced in a study of beta chain features in type 1 diabetes. Reverse transcription of all isolated RNA meant that expressed TCRB transcripts were sequenced. Profiling relied on immunoSEQ multiplex PCR, and the TCRdb table lists in-frame clones only, not all of them. The sample yields fewer than 350,000 clones, about 20% seen once. Sequencing was done on a sample of naive CD4+ T cells from blood. The receptors come from a woman in her late teens or twenties in good health.

V and J are TRBV9 and TRBJ2-5; 10 nucleotides align to TRBD1. Per the germline V gene, CDR1 is SGDLS and CDR2 is YYNGEE. The ends lost 3 bases at V and 3 bases at J; junction bases unmatched: 2. The CDR3 is 14 residues long. For the CDR3, the DNA is TGTGCCAGCAGCGCCGGGACAGGGGAAGAGACCCAGTACTTC. Residues: CASSAGTGEETQYF. The full variable domain, completed using reference TRBV9 and TRBJ2-5, is DSGVTQTPKHLITATGQRVTLRCSPRSGDLSVYWYQQSLDQGLQFLIQYYNGEERAKGNILERFSAQQFPDLHSELNLSSLELGDSALYFCASSAGTGEETQYFGPGTRLLVL.

This clone has a handful of counts. This chain uses TRBV7-2 with TRBJ2-1; 11 bases agree with TRBD2. CDR3 length: 15 residues. The ends lost 5 bases at V and 8 bases at J; junction bases unmatched: 8. Germline values: CDR1 SGHTA, CDR2 FQGNSA. CDR3 nucleotide sequence: TGTGCCAGCAGCCCCGGTAGCGGGAGGGCCGATGAGCAGTTCTTC. It is translated as CASSPGSGRADEQFF.

This sequence joins TRBV25-1 and TRBJ1-2, with D perhaps TRBD1 (6 bases). The V end was cut by 3 bases, the J end by 7 bases, with 15 bases between. The CDR3 consists of 14 residues. Germline V gives CDR1 MGHDK, CDR2 SYGVNS. CDR3 sequence: CASSDLGGQGGYTF. CDR3 bases: TGTGCCAGCAGTGATTTGGGGGGGCAGGGTGGCTACACCTTC.

This clone was detected a few times. The chain carries TRBV7-3 and TRBJ2-7; D possibly corresponds to TRBD1 (6 bases). The CDR3 spans 13 residues. Trimming took off 4 bases at V and 6 bases at J, with 13 bases between the two ends. Germline V gives CDR1 SGHTA, CDR2 FQGTGA. CDR3 DNA sequence: TGTGCCAGCAGCTCCGGGACACGGGTCGAGCAGTACTTC. Translated: CASSSGTRVEQYF. The full variable domain, completed using reference TRBV7-3 and TRBJ2-7, is GAGVSQTPSNKVTEKGKYVELRCDPISGHTALYWYRQSLGQGPEFLIYFQGTGAADDSGLPNDRFFAVRPEGSVSTLKIQRTERGDSAVYLCASSSGTRVEQYFGPGTRLTVT.

The V gene is TRBV25-1, the J gene TRBJ1-4; no definite D call. V was cut by 2 bases and J by 8 bases, with 9 bases left in between. CDR1 is MGHDK and CDR2 is SYGVNS in the germline V gene. This CDR3 is 13 amino acids long. Written as DNA, the CDR3 is TGTGCCAGCAGTGAACCGGGTGGCGAAAAACTGTTTTTT. It yields the protein CASSEPGGEKLFF. Full variable domain (remainder filled in from reference TRBV25-1 and TRBJ1-4): EADIYQTPRYLVIGTGKKITLECSQTMGHDKMYWYQQDPGMELHLIHYSYGVNSTEKGDLSSESTVSRIRTEHFPLTLESARPSHTSQYLCASSEPGGEKLFFGSGTQLSVL.

This clone showed up just once. The rearrangement uses TRBV14 and TRBJ2-1; 9 bases match TRBD1. Looked up from germline, CDR1 is SGHDN and CDR2 is FVKESK. The CDR3 covers 15 residues. Unmatched junction bases numbered 7, after V lost 4 bases and J lost 6 bases. The CDR3: CASSPRDRVGNEQFF. The DNA of the CDR3 is TGTGCCAGCAGCCCCCGGGACAGGGTAGGCAATGAGCAGTTCTTC.

This clone was found a few times. This chain joins TRBV9 and TRBJ2-3; 9 bases fit TRBD2. The J segment lost 5 bases and the V segment lost 0 bases, leaving 7 bases of the junction unmatched. Per germline, CDR1 SGDLS and CDR2 YYNGEE. The CDR3 is 16 residues long. CDR3 protein: CASSVGGGRAVDTQYF. The CDR3 nucleotides are TGTGCCAGCAGCGTAGGGGGCGGGAGGGCCGTAGATACGCAGTATTTT. The complete variable domain, with remaining parts taken from reference TRBV9 and TRBJ2-3, reads DSGVTQTPKHLITATGQRVTLRCSPRSGDLSVYWYQQSLDQGLQFLIQYYNGEERAKGNILERFSAQQFPDLHSELNLSSLELGDSALYFCASSVGGGRAVDTQYFGPGTRLTVL.

The chain is built from TRBV19 and TRBJ1-5; maybe TRBD1 (6 bases). Trimming removed 5 bases from V and 5 bases from J, with 13 bases in between. This CDR3 is 14 amino acids long. The germline V gene encodes CDR1 LNHDA and CDR2 SQIVND (reference sequence). This CDR3 reads CASSLDEGDQPQHF. As DNA, the CDR3 is TGTGCCAGTAGTTTGGATGAGGGGGATCAGCCCCAGCATTTT.

The chain links TRBV30 to TRBJ1-6, with 9 bases fitting TRBD1. J lost 13 bases, V lost 0 bases, and 10 bases had no gene match. Germline CDR1 reads GTSNPN; CDR2 reads SVGIG (reference sequence). The CDR3 consists of 15 residues. In DNA form, the CDR3 reads TGTGCCTGGAGTGTACGGGACAGGGCGGTGATCCCCCTCCACTTT. Translating it yields CAWSVRDRAVIPLHF. The full variable domain, its missing parts supplied by reference TRBV30 and TRBJ1-6, is SQTIHQWPATLVQPVGSPLSLECTVEGTSNPNLYWYRQAAGRGLQLLFYSVGIGQISSEVPQNLSASRPQDRQFILSSKKLLLSDSGFYLCAWSVRDRAVIPLHFGNGTRLTVT.